The 5 T cell receptor beta chains given below trace back to one sample, sequenced in a study of STAT5B mutations in CD4+ large granular lymphocyte leukemia. Sequenced by immunoSEQ multiplex PCR; TCRdb stores in-frame clones only, minus some. The sample holds roughly 32,000 clones, around 72% seen once. The sequenced sample consisted of CD4+ T cells from blood buffy coats. The receptors stem from a human donor in good health.

This clone was seen only a few times. The V gene is TRBV5-1, the J gene TRBJ1-5; 7 bases are shared with TRBD1. The CDR3 runs to 17 residues. Trimming removed 0 bases from V and 6 bases from J; junction bases left unmatched: 12. Germline V gene sequence: CDR1 SGHRS, CDR2 YFSETQ. This chain's CDR3 is CASSLAGWRGRGQPQHF. The CDR3 region has the DNA TGCGCCAGCAGCTTGGCCGGGTGGAGGGGGCGCGGTCAGCCCCAGCATTTT.

V usage is TRBV11-2 and J usage is TRBJ2-1; D perhaps matches TRBD1 (5 bases). Looked up from germline, CDR1 is SGHAT and CDR2 is FQNNGV. V was pared by 5 bases and J by 2 bases, with 22 bases between. CDR3 size: 18 residues. The CDR3, as DNA: TGTGCCAGCAGCGGCGGTAGTAAAACAGGCCGAACCTACAATGAGCAGTTCTTC. Encoded protein: CASSGGSKTGRTYNEQFF. Full variable domain (missing parts from reference TRBV11-2 and TRBJ2-1): EAGVAQSPRYKIIEKRQSVAFWCNPISGHATLYWYQQILGQGPKLLIQFQNNGVVDDSQLPKDRFSAERLKGVDSTLKIQPAKLEDSAVYLCASSGGSKTGRTYNEQFFGPGTRLTVL.

A word on this clone: An end of the junction does not agree with germline; a read error may underlie this. This sequence joins TRBV5-1 and TRBJ1-4; TRBD1 is a possible D gene (5 bases). The CDR3 has 12 amino acids. The germline gives CDR1 SGHRS, CDR2 YFSETQ. The CDR3 coding sequence is TGCGCCAGCAGCTTGCGACGTGACAGATACTCTTTT. It codes for CASSLRRDRYSF. The variable domain in full, completed from reference TRBV5-1 and TRBJ1-4, reads KAGVTQTPRYLIKTRGQQVTLSCSPISGHRSVSWYQQTPGQGLQFLFEYFSETQRNKGNFPGRFSGRQFSNSRSEMNVSTLELGDSALYLCASSLRRDRYSFGSGTQLSVL.

The chain carries TRBV4-3 and TRBJ2-5; tentative D call: TRBD2 (6 bases). The CDR3 length is 17 residues. Trimming removed 3 bases from V and 2 bases from J, with 19 bases in between. The germline V gene encodes CDR1 LGHNA and CDR2 YSLEER. CDR3 bases: TGCGCCAGCAGCCATGACTACCCCGGGGCGGGACAAGAGACCCAGTACTTC. It encodes CASSHDYPGAGQETQYF.

This sequence joins TRBV5-1 and TRBJ2-7, with 7 bases that match TRBD2. Germline CDR1 SGHRS, CDR2 YFSETQ. The CDR3 totals 14 residues. V was pared by 0 bases and J by 3 bases, with 3 bases of the junction left unmatched. The CDR3 coding sequence is TGCGCCAGCAGCTTGGTGGGCGGGAGCTACGAGCAGTACTTC. The encoded protein is CASSLVGGSYEQYF. The variable domain in full, with the rest retrieved from reference TRBV5-1 and TRBJ2-7, is KAGVTQTPRYLIKTRGQQVTLSCSPISGHRSVSWYQQTPGQGLQFLFEYFSETQRNKGNFPGRFSGRQFSNSRSEMNVSTLELGDSALYLCASSLVGGSYEQYFGPGTRLTVT.